The present TCR beta chain was sequenced within a study of patients and donors after allogeneic stem cell transplantation (dated by TCRdb to 2020 to 2021). The sample holds many counts of this clonotype. Its antigen is currently not known. The sample holds no much larger clone one base away, and base qualities are not on file. V loses 0 bases, J loses 0 bases, and the germline ends lie 7 bases apart. The CDR3 spans 15 residues, from the cysteine through the phenylalanine. The sequence is cut down to CDR3 DNA, 45 bases in frame from base 1. Library prep was done by RT-PCR. TCRdb shows the sequencer as NextSeq 550. TCRdb ran its own pipeline on the public reads, namely fastp trimming at Q25 and MiXCR clone calling, and kept in-frame beta chains. Rows are combined by CDR3 protein, so each entry shows the most common genes and DNA. Across this sample there are hundreds of thousands of distinct CDR3 sequences, with approximately 16% seen only once. Jointly, the top ten make up 7% to 7.5% of the sample.

Source material: blood, either unsorted or a sorted T cell fraction (not recorded which). This TCR derives from a human donor who was either an allogeneic HSCT recipient or a stem cell or donor lymphocyte infusion donor (not recorded which). It is not recorded whose cells these are; they may come from a transplant donor. The chain was built from TRBV12-3 or TRBV12-4 and TRBJ2-3; possibly the D gene is TRBD2, per 5 matching bases. The nucleotide sequence reads TGTGCCAGCAGTTTAGCGGGAGTTAGCACAGATACGCAGTATTTT. Translated, this gives CASSLAGVSTDTQYF.